The present T cell receptor beta chain was sequenced within a study of cytotoxic CD8 clonotypes in ibrutinib-treated CLL. TCRdb's copy holds only in-frame clones and misses some; the assay was immunoSEQ multiplex PCR. The sample has around 40,000 clones, roughly 70% seen once. The CDR3 contains 16 residues. Per germline, CDR1 SGDLS and CDR2 YYNGEE. V lost 3 bases and J lost 1; bases outside the gene matches: 4. This receptor was obtained from a human donor with chronic lymphocytic leukemia. This chain uses TRBV9 with TRBJ2-1; TRBD2 matches at 10 bases. Sequencing used PBMCs, obtained at disease progression, from a patient treated with ibrutinib. The CDR3 DNA follows: TGTGCCAGCAGCGAGTTTAGCGGGGGGTCCTACAATGAGCAGTTCTTC. Protein sequence: CASSEFSGGSYNEQFF.